This entry describes one T cell receptor (beta chain). Its antigen specificity is not known. One base away there is no much larger clone; base qualities are not given. Every donor in the study was a healthy Caucasian. Three pairs of female monozygotic twins, all aged roughly 18 to 30 years, made up the twin cohort. Peripheral blood mononuclear cells were the source from which RNA for the TCR libraries was isolated. Library preparation employed 5' RACE. The instrument was an Illumina HiSeq 2000. A universal primer binding site was added through template switching, and the final cDNA carried a unique molecular identifier so that TCR cDNA molecules could be counted accurately. First-strand cDNA for TCR alpha and beta chains was synthesized from specific primers in the conserved constant-segment region. To control for contamination, every cDNA library was double barcoded, receiving both a SMART-Mk sample barcode and Illumina barcodes. TruSeq adapter sequences and Illumina sample barcodes were added in two successive PCR steps. The Illumina HiSeq platform was used with custom primers to sequence TCR alpha and beta cDNA libraries. The paper's processing steps were these. MiGEC was used to process raw reads and extract unique molecular identifiers, and MiXCR was used to find CDR3 positions. For each individual, recombination models were inferred using an EM algorithm with the repgenHMM and IGoR tools. The tcR package in R was used for shared clonotype analysis, with sharing normalized by the product of cloneset sizes. To study raw recombination free of thymic and clonal selection effects, out-of-frame nonproductive sequences were analyzed. Using fastp trimming at Q25 and MiXCR clonotype assembly, TCRdb reanalyzed the public sequencing data and kept in-frame beta chains. One record per CDR3 amino acid sequence lists the most common genes and DNA. Here the V and J calls rest on TCRdb's processing, not on the authors' analysis. For this sample there are hundreds of thousands of distinct CDR3 sequences; about 20% appear just once. The top ten constitute over 10% of the sample.

Compared with germline, V lacks 0 bases and J lacks 3 bases; bases without a gene match: 5. Via the germline V gene (reference sequence), CDR1 is LNHNV and CDR2 YYDKDF. Including the terminal cysteine and phenylalanine, the CDR3 comprises 16 residues. The only DNA kept is the CDR3, 48 bases in frame from the first base. The record originates from a study of identical twins (dated by TCRdb to between 2015 and 2016). At the level of the whole study: TCR alpha and beta repertoires from monozygotic twins, unrelated adults of various ages and cord blood were deep-sequenced to test whether fetal clonotypes persist. To rule out contamination, replicate twin experiments were performed at different times with different library preparation protocols.

Study-level results and caveats: Excess twin sharing in beta out-of-frame sequences was weaker because fewer shared sequences lowered the signal-to-noise ratio. Conclusions relied on cross-sectional statistical analysis, since the same donors could not be followed over many years. Recombination models systematically underestimated out-of-frame TCR alpha sharing in monozygotic twins but agreed with sharing between unrelated individuals. Invariant T cells such as MAIT and iNKT could partly confound zero-insertion analyses, although diverse VJ usage argued against such confounding for most clonotypes. Abundant cord blood beta clonotypes carried fewer insertions; young adult naive repertoires showed a weaker similar trend, while memory repertoires showed none. Out-of-frame TCR alpha sequences shared between twins showed an excess of low generation-probability sequences compared with coincidental sharing between unrelated individuals.

These same records also appear under a second study, on T cells expressing NK-cell markers. The second study's paper adds: Three sorted T-cell subsets (CD3+CD56+NKG2C+, CD3+CD56+NKG2C- and CD3+CD56-NKG2C+) from fewer than 10 donors had their TCR beta-chain repertoires profiled. Among the eight sequenced donors, only one was HCMV-seronegative, while the other seven were HCMV-seropositive. In several experiments an anti-gammadeltaTCR antibody was added to restrict sorting to alphabetaTCR-expressing T cells. In a handful of donors, the dominant CD3+CD56+NKG2C+ clonotypes ranked among the top 10 CD8+ clonotypes, making up about 1.0-7.5% of CD8+ T cells. Those dominant clonotypes were again the most abundant among CD3+CD56-NKG2C+ cells in a handful of donors, at about 25-65%. Whether the expanded NKG2C-expressing T cell clones were specific for HCMV antigens was left unclear. All eight donors whose samples were sequenced were randomly selected healthy volunteers, three of them men and five women. HCMV serostatus was determined by detecting HCMV-specific IgG in serum with a commercial ELISA kit. Bulk peripheral blood T-cell repertoires were additionally sequenced from unsorted PBMC for about 6 donors. MIGEC was used to demultiplex reads and group the reads by UMI, and MiTCR was used to assemble and quantify clonotypes. To exclude erroneous sequences, only TCR cDNA sequences supported by at least two reads were retained. The tcR package was used for downstream repertoire analysis, and clonotypes were matched between fractions using CDR3 nucleotide sequence together with V segment. VDJmatch was used to annotate antigen specificity against VDJdb, with one amino acid substitution allowed in CDR3.

Sequenced sample: PBMCs. The sequence came from a woman aged 18-29 years in good health. This chain is built from TRBV15 and TRBJ2-7; TRBD1 lines up with 10 middle nucleotides. DNA sequence: TGTGCCACCAGCAGAGACCTGAGGACAGGGGGCTACGAGCAGTACTTC. It translates as CATSRDLRTGGYEQYF. With all but the CDR3 taken from the reference TRBV15 and TRBJ2-7 genes, the full variable domain is: DAMVIQNPRYQVTQFGKPVTLSCSQTLNHNVMYWYQQKSSQAPKLLFHYYDKDFNNEADTPDNFQSRRPNTSFCFLDIRSPGLGDTAMYLCATSRDLRTGGYEQYFGPGTRLTVT.